Below, 11 T cell receptor beta chains from the same sample are listed, as sequenced in a study of neurological immune-mediated disorders. TCRdb itself ran the 5' RACE reads through MiXCR, one entry per CDR3 protein. The sample records fewer than 30,000 distinct CDR3 sequences, about 12% being singletons. Material for sequencing was PBMCs. The source of these receptors is a woman between 55 and 75 years old with HTLV-1-associated myelopathy (HAM/TSP).

This clonotype came up many times. The gene calls are TRBV20-1 and TRBJ1-5; a possible D gene is TRBD1 (5 bases). The germline gives CDR1 DFQATT, CDR2 SNEGSKA (reference sequence). Trimming left V 6 bases short and J 6 bases short, with 15 bases between. This CDR3 region has 13 residues. For the CDR3, the DNA is TGCAGTGCCCGGGGGGGGGAGACTCAGCCCCAGCATTTT. Protein product: CSARGGETQPQHF.

In this sample, this clonotype turned up many times. This chain connects TRBV20-1 to TRBJ1-5; no clear D gene. From germline, CDR1 is DFQATT and CDR2 SNEGSKA (reference sequence). The germline V and J ends were trimmed by 2 bases and 7 bases, with 9 bases remaining between them. This CDR3 region has 12 residues. CDR3 region: CSARRRAQPQHF. CDR3 DNA sequence: TGCAGTGCTAGAAGGCGGGCACAGCCCCAGCATTTT.

This clonotype has at least ten counts. V usage is TRBV11-2 and J usage is TRBJ1-1; D is perhaps TRBD1 (5 bases). This CDR3 spans 17 amino acids. V shed 1 base and J shed 3 bases, with 18 bases lying between them. From germline, CDR1 is SGHAT and CDR2 FQNNGV. CDR3 residues: CASSLVFRRQGYTEAFF. CDR3 bases: TGTGCCAGCAGCTTAGTTTTCCGCAGGCAGGGCTACACTGAAGCTTTCTTT.

There are many counts of this clonotype. CDR3 coding DNA: TGCGCCAGCAGCTTGGGACAGGTGTACTCTGGAAACACCATATATTTT. Translation gives CASSLGQVYSGNTIYF. This chain connects TRBV5-1 to TRBJ1-3; tentatively, D is TRBD1 (6 bases). CDR1 and CDR2 (germline): SGHRS, YFSETQ. The CDR3 contains 16 residues. V was clipped by 0 bases and J by 0 bases, with 10 bases between them.

This clonotype has at least ten counts. V usage is TRBV5-1 and J usage is TRBJ2-2, with 8 positions matching TRBD2. V shed 7 bases and J 3 bases; nucleotides not matched to a gene: 5. The CDR3 is 14 amino acids. Germline CDR1 SGHRS, CDR2 YFSETQ. The CDR3 reads CASLSGRDTGELFF. In nucleotides, the CDR3 is TGCGCCAGCCTGAGCGGGAGAGACACCGGGGAGCTGTTTTTT.

This clonotype was seen many times. The rearrangement joins TRBV5-1 to TRBJ2-1; TRBD2 matches 11 bases. Trimming removed 2 bases from V and 9 bases from J; junction bases left unmatched: 10. There are 16 residues in the CDR3. Looked up from germline, CDR1 is SGHRS and CDR2 is YFSETQ. This CDR3 reads CASSLLAGVQEIEQFF. In DNA, the CDR3 is TGCGCCAGCAGCTTACTAGCGGGGGTACAAGAGATTGAGCAGTTCTTC.

This clonotype was observed many times. The V call is TRBV18, the J call TRBJ2-1; D possibly corresponds to TRBD1 (6 bases). The CDR3 totals 17 residues. Trimming took off 3 bases at V and 0 bases at J, with 15 bases between the two ends. The germline CDR1 and CDR2 sequences are KGHSH and LQKENI. In nucleotides, the CDR3 is TGTGCCAGCTCACCTCCGACAGGCATTTCCTCCTACAATGAGCAGTTCTTC. This codes for CASSPPTGISSYNEQFF.

This clonotype is labeled medium-sized (0.01 to 0.1%). The chain combines TRBV4-2 with TRBJ2-4; D may correspond to TRBD1 or TRBD2 (5 bases each). Trimming pared 0 bases from V and 8 bases from J, leaving 11 bases between. The CDR3 is 14 amino acids. Germline values: CDR1 LGHNA, CDR2 YNFKEQ. CDR3 loop: CASSQDRGVDIQYF. CDR3 DNA: TGTGCCAGCAGCCAAGATAGGGGAGTCGACATTCAGTACTTC.

In its sample, this clonotype was seen a few times. The V call is TRBV30, the J call TRBJ1-1, with TRBD1 matching 10 bases. With 1 base clipped from V and 6 bases from J, the junction kept 2 bases outside the gene matches. Looked up from germline, CDR1 is GTSNPN and CDR2 is SVGIG (reference sequence). CDR3 length equals 13 residues. CDR3 bases: TGTGCCTGGAGTGAAGGGACAGGGGCTGAAGCTTTCTTT. This encodes CAWSEGTGAEAFF.

This clonotype was detected many times. The chain links TRBV7-2 to TRBJ2-3; D is perhaps TRBD2 (5 bases). The V end lost 4 bases, the J end lost 3 bases, and 5 bases lay between the germline ends. Germline CDR1 and CDR2: SGHTA and FQGNSA. The CDR3 is 12 amino acids. The CDR3 protein is CASSWRTDTQYF. DNA for the CDR3: TGTGCCAGCAGCTGGAGGACAGATACGCAGTATTTT.

In its sample, this clonotype was seen many times. J is TRBJ1-2 and V is TRBV29-1; 9 nucleotides match TRBD1. Germline CDR1 SQVTM, CDR2 ANQGSEA. J gave up 4 bases and V 7 bases, and 1 base lay outside the gene matches. CDR3 length: 11 residues. This CDR3 reads CSADRGYGYTF. As DNA, the CDR3 is TGCAGCGCGGACAGGGGCTATGGCTACACCTTC.